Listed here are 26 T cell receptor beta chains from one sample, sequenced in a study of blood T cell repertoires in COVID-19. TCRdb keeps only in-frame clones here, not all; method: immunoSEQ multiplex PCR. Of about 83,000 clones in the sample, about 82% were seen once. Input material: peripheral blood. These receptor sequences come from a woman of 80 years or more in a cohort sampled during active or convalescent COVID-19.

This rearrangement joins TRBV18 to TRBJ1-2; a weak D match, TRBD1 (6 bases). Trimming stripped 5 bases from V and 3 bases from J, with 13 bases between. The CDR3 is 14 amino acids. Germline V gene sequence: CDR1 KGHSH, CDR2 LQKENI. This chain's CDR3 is CASSTNRVDYGYTF. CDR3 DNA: TGTGCCAGCTCAACAAACAGGGTTGACTATGGCTACACCTTC.

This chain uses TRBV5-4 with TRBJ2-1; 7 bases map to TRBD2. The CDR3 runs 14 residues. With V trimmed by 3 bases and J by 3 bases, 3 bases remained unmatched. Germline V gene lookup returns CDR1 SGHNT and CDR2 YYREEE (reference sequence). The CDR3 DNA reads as TGTGCCAGCAGCTGGGGGGGGAACTACAATGAGCAGTTCTTC. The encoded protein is CASSWGGNYNEQFF. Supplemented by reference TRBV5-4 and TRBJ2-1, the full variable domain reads ETGVTQSPTHLIKTRGQQVTLRCSSQSGHNTVSWYQQALGQGPQFIFQYYREEENGRGNFPPRFSGLQFPNYSSELNVNALELDDSALYLCASSWGGNYNEQFFGPGTRLTVL.

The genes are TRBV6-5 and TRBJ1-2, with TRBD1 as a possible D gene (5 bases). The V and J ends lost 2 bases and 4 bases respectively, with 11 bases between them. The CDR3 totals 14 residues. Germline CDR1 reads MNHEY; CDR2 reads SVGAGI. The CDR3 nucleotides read TGTGCCAGCAGTTACGGCAGGGATGGCTATGGCTACACCTTC. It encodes CASSYGRDGYGYTF.

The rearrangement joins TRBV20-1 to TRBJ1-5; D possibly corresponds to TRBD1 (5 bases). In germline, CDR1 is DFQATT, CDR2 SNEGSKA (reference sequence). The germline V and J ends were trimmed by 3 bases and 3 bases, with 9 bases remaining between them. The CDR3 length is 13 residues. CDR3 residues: CSASSRDNQPQHF. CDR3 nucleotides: TGCAGTGCTAGTAGCAGGGACAATCAGCCCCAGCATTTT.

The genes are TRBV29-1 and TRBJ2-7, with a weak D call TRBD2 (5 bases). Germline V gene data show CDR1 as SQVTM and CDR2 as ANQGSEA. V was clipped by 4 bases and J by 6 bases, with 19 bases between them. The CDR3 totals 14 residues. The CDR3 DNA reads TGCAGCGTTGGAGAGGGCCTCATCTCCCGCGAGCAGTACTTC. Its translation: CSVGEGLISREQYF.

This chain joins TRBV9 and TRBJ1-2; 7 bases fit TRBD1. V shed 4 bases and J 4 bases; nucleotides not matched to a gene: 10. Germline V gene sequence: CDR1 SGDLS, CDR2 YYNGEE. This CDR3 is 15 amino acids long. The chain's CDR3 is CASSSRYTGVYGYTF. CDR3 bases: TGTGCCAGCAGCTCCAGATACACAGGGGTCTATGGCTACACCTTC.

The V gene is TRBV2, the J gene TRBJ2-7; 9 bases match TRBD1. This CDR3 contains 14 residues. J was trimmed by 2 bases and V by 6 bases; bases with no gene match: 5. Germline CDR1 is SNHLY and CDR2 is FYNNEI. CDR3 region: CASRDRGGTYEQYV. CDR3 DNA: TGTGCCAGCAGGGACAGGGGCGGAACCTACGAGCAGTACGTC.

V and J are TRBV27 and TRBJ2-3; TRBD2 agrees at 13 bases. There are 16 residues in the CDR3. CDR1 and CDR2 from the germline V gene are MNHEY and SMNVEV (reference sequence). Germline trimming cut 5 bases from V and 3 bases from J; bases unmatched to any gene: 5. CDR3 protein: CASSPTSGRRTDTQYF. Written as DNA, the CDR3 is TGTGCCAGCAGTCCGACTAGCGGGAGGCGAACAGATACGCAGTATTTT.

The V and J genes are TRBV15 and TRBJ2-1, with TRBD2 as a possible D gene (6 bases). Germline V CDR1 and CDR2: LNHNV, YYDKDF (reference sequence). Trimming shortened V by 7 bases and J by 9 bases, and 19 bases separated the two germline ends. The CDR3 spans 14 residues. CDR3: CATNPGPSVGEQFF. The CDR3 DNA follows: TGTGCCACCAATCCGGGACCTAGCGTTGGTGAGCAGTTCTTC.

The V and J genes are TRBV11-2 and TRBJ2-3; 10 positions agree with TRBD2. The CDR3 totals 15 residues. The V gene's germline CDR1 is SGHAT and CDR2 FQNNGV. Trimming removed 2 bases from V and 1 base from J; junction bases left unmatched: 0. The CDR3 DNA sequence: TGTGCCAGCAGCTTACTAGCGGGGGGCACAGATACGCAGTATTTT. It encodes CASSLLAGGTDTQYF.

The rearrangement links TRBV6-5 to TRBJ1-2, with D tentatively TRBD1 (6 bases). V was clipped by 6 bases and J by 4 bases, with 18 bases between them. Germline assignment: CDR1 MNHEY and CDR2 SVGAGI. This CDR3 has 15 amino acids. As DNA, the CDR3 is TGTGCCAGCAGCCTACTTGTACAGGGTAGCTATGGCTACACCTTC. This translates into CASSLLVQGSYGYTF.

The CDR3, as DNA: TGTGCCAGCTCGGGGGGCGGCAATCAGCCCCAGCATTTT. It codes for CASSGGGNQPQHF. This sequence joins TRBV28 and TRBJ1-5, with D tentatively TRBD1 (6 bases). CDR3 length: 13 residues. Deletions cut 8 bases from V and 2 bases from J, with 10 bases between. CDR1 is MDHEN and CDR2 is SYDVKM in the germline V gene.

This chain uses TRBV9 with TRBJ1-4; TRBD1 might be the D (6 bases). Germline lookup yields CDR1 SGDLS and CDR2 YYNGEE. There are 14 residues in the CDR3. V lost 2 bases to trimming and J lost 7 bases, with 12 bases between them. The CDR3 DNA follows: TGTGCCAGCAGCGTGGGGACACGCGGTGAAAAACTGTTTTTT. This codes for CASSVGTRGEKLFF. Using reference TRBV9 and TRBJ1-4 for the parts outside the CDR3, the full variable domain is DSGVTQTPKHLITATGQRVTLRCSPRSGDLSVYWYQQSLDQGLQFLIQYYNGEERAKGNILERFSAQQFPDLHSELNLSSLELGDSALYFCASSVGTRGEKLFFGSGTQLSVL.

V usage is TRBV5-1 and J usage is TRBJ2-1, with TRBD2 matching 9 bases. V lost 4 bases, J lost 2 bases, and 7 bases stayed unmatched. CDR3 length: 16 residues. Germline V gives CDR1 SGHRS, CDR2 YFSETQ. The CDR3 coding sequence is TGCGCCAGCAGCCTCCCGACTAGCGGACCCTACAATGAGCAGTTCTTC. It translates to CASSLPTSGPYNEQFF.

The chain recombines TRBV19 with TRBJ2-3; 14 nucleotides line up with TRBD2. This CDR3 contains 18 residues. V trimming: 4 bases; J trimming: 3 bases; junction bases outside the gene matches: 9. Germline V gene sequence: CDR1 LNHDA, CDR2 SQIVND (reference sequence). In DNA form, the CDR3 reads TGTGCCAGTAGTAATGAGGGACTAGCGGGAGCGTTTACAGATACGCAGTATTTT. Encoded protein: CASSNEGLAGAFTDTQYF.

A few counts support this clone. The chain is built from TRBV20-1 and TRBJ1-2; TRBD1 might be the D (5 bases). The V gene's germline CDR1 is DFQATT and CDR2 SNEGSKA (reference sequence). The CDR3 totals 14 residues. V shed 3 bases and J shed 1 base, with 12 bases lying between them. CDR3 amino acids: CSASAQGGNYGYTF. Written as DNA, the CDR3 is TGCAGTGCTAGTGCGCAGGGAGGTAACTATGGCTACACCTTC.

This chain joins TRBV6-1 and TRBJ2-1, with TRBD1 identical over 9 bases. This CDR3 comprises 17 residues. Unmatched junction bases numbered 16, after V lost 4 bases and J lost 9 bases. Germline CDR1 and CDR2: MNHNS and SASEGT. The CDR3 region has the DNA TGTGCCAGCAGTGGAACTATAGGAAAGGACAGGGGCGGTGAGCAGTTCTTC. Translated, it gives CASSGTIGKDRGGEQFF.

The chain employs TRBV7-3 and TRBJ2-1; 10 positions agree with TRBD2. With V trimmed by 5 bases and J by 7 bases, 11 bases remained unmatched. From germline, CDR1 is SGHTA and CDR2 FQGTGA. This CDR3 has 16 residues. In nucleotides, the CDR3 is TGTGCCAGCAGCGCCATAGGGCTAGCGGGAGCGAATGAGCAGTTCTTC. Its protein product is CASSAIGLAGANEQFF.

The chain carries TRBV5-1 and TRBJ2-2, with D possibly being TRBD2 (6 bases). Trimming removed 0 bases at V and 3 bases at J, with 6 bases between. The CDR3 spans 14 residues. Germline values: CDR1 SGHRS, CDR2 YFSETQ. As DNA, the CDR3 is TGCGCCAGCAGCTTGGCGGGGGACACCGGGGAGCTGTTTTTT. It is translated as CASSLAGDTGELFF.

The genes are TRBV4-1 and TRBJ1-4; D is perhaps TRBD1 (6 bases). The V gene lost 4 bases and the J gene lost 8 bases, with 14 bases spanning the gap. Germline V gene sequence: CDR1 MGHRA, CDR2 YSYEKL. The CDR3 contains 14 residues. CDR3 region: CASSLTGLGEKLFF. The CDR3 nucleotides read TGCGCCAGCAGCCTTACAGGGTTGGGGGAAAAACTGTTTTTT.

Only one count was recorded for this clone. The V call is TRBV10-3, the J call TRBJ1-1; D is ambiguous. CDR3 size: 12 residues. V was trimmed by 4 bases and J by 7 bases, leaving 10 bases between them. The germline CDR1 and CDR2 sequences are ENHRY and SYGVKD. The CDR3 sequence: CAISVGGREAFF. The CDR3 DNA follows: TGTGCCATCAGTGTCGGCGGGCGTGAAGCTTTCTTT.

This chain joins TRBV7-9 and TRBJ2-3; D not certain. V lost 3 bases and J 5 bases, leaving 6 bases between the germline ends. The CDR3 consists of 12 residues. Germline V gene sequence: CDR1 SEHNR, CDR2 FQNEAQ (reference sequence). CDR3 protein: CASSFIIDTQYF. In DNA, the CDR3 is TGTGCCAGCAGCTTTATAATAGATACGCAGTATTTT.

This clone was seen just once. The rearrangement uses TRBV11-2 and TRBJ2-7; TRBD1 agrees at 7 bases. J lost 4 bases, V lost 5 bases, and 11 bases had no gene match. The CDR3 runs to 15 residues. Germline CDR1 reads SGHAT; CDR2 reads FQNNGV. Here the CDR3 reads CASSQAQGVPYEQYF. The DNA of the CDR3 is TGTGCCAGCAGCCAGGCGCAGGGGGTACCTTACGAGCAGTACTTC.

The CDR3 DNA reads TGTGCCAGCAGCCTCGGGACTAGCGGAGAGCAGTACTTC. This encodes CASSLGTSGEQYF. The V call is TRBV9, the J call TRBJ2-7; TRBD2 matches at 11 bases. CDR1 and CDR2 from the germline V gene are SGDLS and YYNGEE. CDR3 length equals 13 residues. Trimming cost V 4 bases and J 7 bases; bases outside gene matches: 4.

CDR3 nucleotides: TGTGCCTGGAGTCTCGGACAGCCCTTTGATGGCTACACCTTC. Encoded protein: CAWSLGQPFDGYTF. The rearrangement joins TRBV30 to TRBJ1-2, with a possible D match to TRBD1 (6 bases). Germline V CDR1 and CDR2: GTSNPN, SVGIG (reference sequence). This CDR3 is built from 14 residues. V lost 2 bases to trimming and J lost 6 bases, with 16 bases between them. The variable domain in full, completed from reference TRBV30 and TRBJ1-2, reads SQTIHQWPATLVQPVGSPLSLECTVEGTSNPNLYWYRQAAGRGLQLLFYSVGIGQISSEVPQNLSASRPQDRQFILSSKKLLLSDSGFYLCAWSLGQPFDGYTFGSGTRLTVV.

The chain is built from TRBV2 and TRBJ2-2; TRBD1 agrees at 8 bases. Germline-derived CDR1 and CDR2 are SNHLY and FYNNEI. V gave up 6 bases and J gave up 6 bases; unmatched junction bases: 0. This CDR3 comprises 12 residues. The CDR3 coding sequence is TGTGCCAGCAGGACAGGGGCCGGGGAGCTGTTTTTT. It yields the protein CASRTGAGELFF.